This is a list of T cell receptor beta chains from one sample in a study of T cells after yellow fever vaccination. TCRdb re-called the 5' RACE reads with MiXCR, one entry per CDR3 protein. The sample yields hundreds of thousands of distinct CDR3 sequences, approximately 10% seen once. Sequencing was performed on PBMCs, taken on the day of the first yellow fever vaccination. All receptors derive from a man between 18 and 29 years old who received the YFV17D yellow fever vaccine. Both conserved end residues are part of each CDR3. Fields, in order: V gene, D gene, clone size, J gene, CDR3 DNA, CDR3 protein. The D gene is left open where the match is weak. Not every row has a clone size; where given, it reads once, few, many or a size class.

V gene: TRBV12-3/TRBV12-4
D gene: NA
clone size: few
J gene: TRBJ2-3
CDR3 DNA: TGTGCCAGCAGTTCCCCGGGGGAGGGGGGGAAAAGGTCGCAGTATTTT
CDR3 protein: CASSSPGEGGKRSQYF

V gene: TRBV14
D gene: TRBD2
clone size: few
J gene: TRBJ2-7
CDR3 DNA: TGTGCCAGCAGCGGACCGGGACTAGCTTACGAGCAGTACTTC
CDR3 protein: CASSGPGLAYEQYF

V gene: TRBV7-3
D gene: NA
clone size: few
J gene: TRBJ2-3
CDR3 DNA: TGTGCCAGCAGCTTGGGTATAACTAGCACAGATACGCAGTATTTT
CDR3 protein: CASSLGITSTDTQYF

V gene: TRBV5-1
D gene: NA
clone size: NA
J gene: TRBJ1-1
CDR3 DNA: TGCGCCAGCAGCTTGCGGGGGGGGTCGACAGGCGGATCTTACACTGAAGCTTTCTTT
CDR3 protein: CASSLRGGSTGGSYTEAFF

V gene: TRBV21-1
D gene: NA
clone size: NA
J gene: TRBJ2-3
CDR3 DNA: TGTGCCAGCAGCACTGCCTCTAGCGGGGGGGGCACAGATACGCAGTATTTT
CDR3 protein: CASSTASSGGGTDTQYF

V gene: TRBV14
D gene: NA
clone size: few
J gene: TRBJ2-7
CDR3 DNA: TGTGCCAGCAGCCGAATCGGGAACACCTACGAGCAGTACTTC
CDR3 protein: CASSRIGNTYEQYF

V gene: TRBV18
D gene: NA
clone size: NA
J gene: TRBJ1-2
CDR3 DNA: TGTGCCAGCTCACGCATGGATCACTATGGCTACACCTTC
CDR3 protein: CASSRMDHYGYTF

V gene: TRBV7-2
D gene: NA
clone size: many
J gene: TRBJ2-4
CDR3 DNA: TGTGCCAGCACCCGCCAGGGGGGGAACATTCAGTACTTC
CDR3 protein: CASTRQGGNIQYF

V gene: TRBV14
D gene: TRBD1
clone size: few
J gene: TRBJ2-5
CDR3 DNA: TGTGCCAGCAGTCCTAGACAGGGGGGGCACCAAGAGACCCAGTACTTC
CDR3 protein: CASSPRQGGHQETQYF

V gene: TRBV5-1
D gene: TRBD2
clone size: few
J gene: TRBJ2-2
CDR3 DNA: TGCGCCAGCAGCCAAATAGCGGGGTTCACCGGGGAGCTGTTTTTT
CDR3 protein: CASSQIAGFTGELFF

V gene: TRBV18
D gene: NA
clone size: few
J gene: TRBJ2-2
CDR3 DNA: TGTGCCAGCTCACCAGCGGACAGGAACACCGGGGAGCTGTTTTTT
CDR3 protein: CASSPADRNTGELFF

V gene: TRBV14
D gene: NA
clone size: NA
J gene: TRBJ2-2
CDR3 DNA: TGTGCCAGCAGCCAATTAATCGGCGGGGAGCTGTTTTTT
CDR3 protein: CASSQLIGGELFF

V gene: TRBV15
D gene: TRBD2
clone size: NA
J gene: TRBJ2-5
CDR3 DNA: TGTGCCACCAGCAGAGCACCAGCGGGGGGACCCGAAGAGACCCAGTACTTC
CDR3 protein: CATSRAPAGGPEETQYF

V gene: TRBV7-2
D gene: TRBD1
clone size: NA
J gene: TRBJ1-2
CDR3 DNA: TGTGCCAGCAGCCAGGACAGGGGGCGCGTCGGGGGCTACACCTTC
CDR3 protein: CASSQDRGRVGGYTF

V gene: TRBV18
D gene: NA
clone size: NA
J gene: TRBJ1-1
CDR3 DNA: TGTGCCAGCTCCCGGGGACGGACAATTATGAACACTGAAGCTTTCTTT
CDR3 protein: CASSRGRTIMNTEAFF

V gene: TRBV7-9
D gene: TRBD2
clone size: few
J gene: TRBJ2-3
CDR3 DNA: TGTGCCAGCAGCCACCGGGGGGGGCCAGATACGCAGTATTTT
CDR3 protein: CASSHRGGPDTQYF

V gene: TRBV5-1
D gene: NA
clone size: many
J gene: TRBJ1-3
CDR3 DNA: TGCGCCAGCAGCTTGGACGGATCTGGAAACACCATATATTTT
CDR3 protein: CASSLDGSGNTIYF

V gene: TRBV20-1
D gene: NA
clone size: many
J gene: TRBJ1-5
CDR3 DNA: TGCAGTGCTGGATTCGAGTCTGGGGGGCCCCCTCAGCCCCAGCATTTT
CDR3 protein: CSAGFESGGPPQPQHF

V gene: TRBV12-3/TRBV12-4
D gene: NA
clone size: NA
J gene: TRBJ2-6
CDR3 DNA: TGTGCCAGCAGGCCCGGAAGAAAATCTGGGGCCAACGTCCTGACTTTC
CDR3 protein: CASRPGRKSGANVLTF

V gene: TRBV19
D gene: TRBD1
clone size: NA
J gene: TRBJ1-5
CDR3 DNA: TGTGCCAGTTTTTCGGGACAGGGAGTCCCCCAGCCCCAGCATTTT
CDR3 protein: CASFSGQGVPQPQHF

V gene: TRBV7-9
D gene: NA
clone size: NA
J gene: TRBJ2-2
CDR3 DNA: TGTGCCAGCAGCTTAGTTGCGGGGAGGAACACCGGGGAGCTGTTTTTT
CDR3 protein: CASSLVAGRNTGELFF

V gene: TRBV29-1
D gene: TRBD1
clone size: few
J gene: TRBJ2-3
CDR3 DNA: TGCAGCGGAGACCGGACAGGGGCAGATACGCAGTATTTT
CDR3 protein: CSGDRTGADTQYF

V gene: TRBV28
D gene: NA
clone size: NA
J gene: TRBJ1-2
CDR3 DNA: TGTGCCAGCAGTTATGGGACTAACTATGGCTACACCTTC
CDR3 protein: CASSYGTNYGYTF

V gene: TRBV7-2
D gene: NA
clone size: few
J gene: TRBJ2-2
CDR3 DNA: TGTGCCAGCAGCCCCGGACTCGCGGAGCTGTTTTTT
CDR3 protein: CASSPGLAELFF

V gene: TRBV5-4
D gene: TRBD2
clone size: NA
J gene: TRBJ2-2
CDR3 DNA: TGTGCCAGCAGCCACCGGGGGGGCGACACCGGGGAGCTGTTTTTT
CDR3 protein: CASSHRGGDTGELFF

V gene: TRBV6-1
D gene: NA
clone size: NA
J gene: TRBJ2-7
CDR3 DNA: TGTGCCAGCAGTACCCCGACACAAGTCTACGAGCAGTACTTC
CDR3 protein: CASSTPTQVYEQYF

V gene: TRBV15
D gene: NA
clone size: NA
J gene: TRBJ2-3
CDR3 DNA: TGTGCCACCAGCAGAGGATCGAGCGGAACTAGCACAGATACGCAGTATTTT
CDR3 protein: CATSRGSSGTSTDTQYF

V gene: TRBV7-2
D gene: NA
clone size: few
J gene: TRBJ2-3
CDR3 DNA: TGTGCCAGCAGCCGCGATTTTGATACGCAGTATTTT
CDR3 protein: CASSRDFDTQYF

V gene: TRBV7-3
D gene: NA
clone size: few
J gene: TRBJ2-1
CDR3 DNA: TGTGCCAGCAGCCCGACGGGGCCCCACAATGAGCAGTTCTTC
CDR3 protein: CASSPTGPHNEQFF

V gene: TRBV12-3/TRBV12-4
D gene: TRBD1
clone size: many
J gene: TRBJ2-5
CDR3 DNA: TGTGCCAGCAGTCCCCCAGGGGGTGGAGAGACCCAGTACTTC
CDR3 protein: CASSPPGGGETQYF

V gene: TRBV27
D gene: NA
clone size: NA
J gene: TRBJ1-5
CDR3 DNA: TGTGCCAGCAGTTTATCCCTAAATCAGCCCCAGCATTTT
CDR3 protein: CASSLSLNQPQHF

V gene: TRBV7-3
D gene: NA
clone size: many
J gene: TRBJ2-1
CDR3 DNA: TGTGCCAGCAGCTTAGTAGGGGGGGGGAATGAGCAGTTCTTC
CDR3 protein: CASSLVGGGNEQFF

V gene: TRBV7-6
D gene: TRBD2
clone size: few
J gene: TRBJ2-1
CDR3 DNA: TGTGCCAGCAGCTTAAGGGCGGGGGGGCCCAATGAGCAGTTCTTC
CDR3 protein: CASSLRAGGPNEQFF

V gene: TRBV4-1
D gene: NA
clone size: few
J gene: TRBJ1-5
CDR3 DNA: TGCGCCAGCAGCCAAGATGCCCGGGATCAGCCCCAGCATTTT
CDR3 protein: CASSQDARDQPQHF

V gene: TRBV20-1
D gene: NA
clone size: NA
J gene: TRBJ2-3
CDR3 DNA: TGCAGTGCTAGAGATCCCCTTCGCCTAGATACGCAGTATTTT
CDR3 protein: CSARDPLRLDTQYF

V gene: TRBV15
D gene: NA
clone size: NA
J gene: TRBJ2-2
CDR3 DNA: TGTGCCACCGGTACCGAAGGACAAGGGGAGCTGTTTTTT
CDR3 protein: CATGTEGQGELFF

V gene: TRBV12-3/TRBV12-4
D gene: TRBD2
clone size: many
J gene: TRBJ2-3
CDR3 DNA: TGTGCCAGCAGCCCGACTAGCGGCACAGATACGCAGTATTTT
CDR3 protein: CASSPTSGTDTQYF

V gene: TRBV7-9
D gene: TRBD1
clone size: few
J gene: TRBJ2-1
CDR3 DNA: TGTGCCAGCAGCCACCGGCAGGGGGCCCGGACCAATGAGCAGTTCTTC
CDR3 protein: CASSHRQGARTNEQFF

V gene: TRBV9
D gene: NA
clone size: few
J gene: TRBJ2-3
CDR3 DNA: TGTGCCAGCAGCGACGGGGGCCAATCAGATACGCAGTATTTT
CDR3 protein: CASSDGGQSDTQYF

V gene: TRBV4-2
D gene: TRBD1
clone size: NA
J gene: TRBJ2-1
CDR3 DNA: TGTGCCAGCAGCGCCACGACAGGGACGTACAATGAGCAGTTCTTC
CDR3 protein: CASSATTGTYNEQFF

V gene: TRBV5-1
D gene: NA
clone size: few
J gene: TRBJ2-7
CDR3 DNA: TGCGCCAGCAGCCTTGGTGGGATCTACGAGCAGTACTTC
CDR3 protein: CASSLGGIYEQYF

V gene: TRBV28
D gene: NA
clone size: many
J gene: TRBJ2-4
CDR3 DNA: TGTGCCAGCAGTTTAAAGGGAAACATTCAGTACTTC
CDR3 protein: CASSLKGNIQYF

V gene: TRBV11-2
D gene: NA
clone size: NA
J gene: TRBJ1-4
CDR3 DNA: TGTGCCAGCAGCCGGGGTAGTGAAAAACTGTTTTTT
CDR3 protein: CASSRGSEKLFF

V gene: TRBV29-1
D gene: TRBD2
clone size: few
J gene: TRBJ2-5
CDR3 DNA: TGCAGCGTTGAAGGAGCTAGCGGGGGCACAGAGACCCAGTACTTC
CDR3 protein: CSVEGASGGTETQYF

V gene: TRBV10-3
D gene: NA
clone size: NA
J gene: TRBJ2-1
CDR3 DNA: TGTGCCATCAGTGAGCGACTCGGCAATGAGCAGTTCTTC
CDR3 protein: CAISERLGNEQFF

V gene: TRBV5-4
D gene: NA
clone size: NA
J gene: TRBJ2-3
CDR3 DNA: TGTGCCAGCAAACAGATAGGGGATAGCACAGATACGCAGTATTTT
CDR3 protein: CASKQIGDSTDTQYF

V gene: TRBV7-2
D gene: NA
clone size: NA
J gene: TRBJ2-5
CDR3 DNA: TGTGCCAGCAGCTTACATGGTCGGGCTGGAATGGAGACCCAGTACTTC
CDR3 protein: CASSLHGRAGMETQYF

V gene: TRBV6-1
D gene: NA
clone size: few
J gene: TRBJ2-1
CDR3 DNA: TGTGCCAGCGGGTCCCCACCTAGGTCCACCTACAATGAGCAGTTCTTC
CDR3 protein: CASGSPPRSTYNEQFF

V gene: TRBV28
D gene: TRBD2
clone size: once
J gene: TRBJ2-5
CDR3 DNA: TGTGCCAGCAGTTCTAGCGGGGGGGCCGGTGGTGAGACCCAGTACTTC
CDR3 protein: CASSSSGGAGGETQYF

V gene: TRBV10-3
D gene: NA
clone size: few
J gene: TRBJ2-5
CDR3 DNA: TGTGCCGCAGCCGGGAGCCAAGAGACCCAGTACTTC
CDR3 protein: CAAAGSQETQYF

V gene: TRBV5-1
D gene: NA
clone size: NA
J gene: TRBJ2-3
CDR3 DNA: TGCGCCAGCAGCGCCATAACCGGGGGCCGCACAGATACGCAGTATTTT
CDR3 protein: CASSAITGGRTDTQYF

V gene: TRBV5-1
D gene: TRBD1
clone size: few
J gene: TRBJ1-1
CDR3 DNA: TGCGCCAGCGGACAGGGACAGGGCTCCATGAACACTGAAGCTTTCTTT
CDR3 protein: CASGQGQGSMNTEAFF

V gene: TRBV4-3
D gene: NA
clone size: many
J gene: TRBJ1-4
CDR3 DNA: TGCGCCAGCAGCCAAGATCTGGCAGGGAGGAATGAAAAACTGTTTTTT
CDR3 protein: CASSQDLAGRNEKLFF

V gene: TRBV12-3/TRBV12-4
D gene: NA
clone size: few
J gene: TRBJ2-3
CDR3 DNA: TGTGCCAGCAGTACCCGAGTAGCGACGCAGTATTTT
CDR3 protein: CASSTRVATQYF

V gene: TRBV6-2/TRBV6-3
D gene: NA
clone size: NA
J gene: TRBJ1-2
CDR3 DNA: TGTGCCAGCAGTCCCGGTGGTGACTATGGCTACACCTTC
CDR3 protein: CASSPGGDYGYTF